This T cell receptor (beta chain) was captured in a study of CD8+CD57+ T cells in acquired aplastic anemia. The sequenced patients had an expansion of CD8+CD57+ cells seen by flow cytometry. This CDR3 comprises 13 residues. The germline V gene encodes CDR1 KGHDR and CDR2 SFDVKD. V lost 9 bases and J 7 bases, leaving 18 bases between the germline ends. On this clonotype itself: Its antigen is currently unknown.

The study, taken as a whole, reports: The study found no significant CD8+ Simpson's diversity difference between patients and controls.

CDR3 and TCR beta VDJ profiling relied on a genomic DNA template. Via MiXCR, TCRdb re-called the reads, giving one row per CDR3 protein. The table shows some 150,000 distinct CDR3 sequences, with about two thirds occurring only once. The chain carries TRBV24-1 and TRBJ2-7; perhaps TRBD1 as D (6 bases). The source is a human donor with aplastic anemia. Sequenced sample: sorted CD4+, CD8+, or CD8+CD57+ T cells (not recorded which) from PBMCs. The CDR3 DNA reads TGTGCCACCCGACAGGAAGCTACGGGGGAGCAGTACTTC. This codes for CATRQEATGEQYF.